This T cell receptor beta chain originates from a study of cytomegalovirus exposure and HLA in healthy donors. PCR primers comprised 60 Vbeta and 13 Jbeta primers. Clones were sequenced by immunoSEQ multiplex PCR, and TCRdb holds only the in-frame ones, with some missing. The sample yields about 150,000 clones, about 10% seen once. This clone has just a few counts. Its antigen is not identified. Study-wide results and limits: Previous analysis showed most TCR beta V segments were productive about 90% or about 30% of the time.

V trimming: 6 bases; J trimming: 7 bases; junction bases outside the gene matches: 11. Looked up from germline, CDR1 is SEHNR and CDR2 is FQNEAQ (reference sequence). The CDR3 is 14 amino acids. J is TRBJ1-1 and V is TRBV7-9; TRBD1 agrees at 7 bases. Sequencing was performed on PBMCs. This clonotype originated in a middle-aged man in good health and CMV-seronegative. For the CDR3, the DNA is TGTGCCAGCAGTTCGCTCAGGGGGTTAGGTGAAGCTTTCTTT. It is translated as CASSSLRGLGEAFF.